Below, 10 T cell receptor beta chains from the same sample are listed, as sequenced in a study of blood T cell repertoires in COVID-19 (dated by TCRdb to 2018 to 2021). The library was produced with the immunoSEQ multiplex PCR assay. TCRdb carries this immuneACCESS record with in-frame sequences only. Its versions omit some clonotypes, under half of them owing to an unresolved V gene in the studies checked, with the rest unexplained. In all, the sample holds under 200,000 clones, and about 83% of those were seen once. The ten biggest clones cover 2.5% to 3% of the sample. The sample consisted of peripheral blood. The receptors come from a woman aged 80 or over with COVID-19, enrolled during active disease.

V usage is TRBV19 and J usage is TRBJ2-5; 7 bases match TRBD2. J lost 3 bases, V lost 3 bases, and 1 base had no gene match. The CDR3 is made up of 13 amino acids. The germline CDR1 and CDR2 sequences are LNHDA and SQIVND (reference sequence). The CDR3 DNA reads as TGTGCCAGTAGTATTCGGGGGGAAGAGACCCAGTACTTC. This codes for CASSIRGEETQYF.

CDR3 bases: TGCGCCAGCAGCTTGGGGACAGGGACCATCTACGAGCAGTACTTC. Protein sequence: CASSLGTGTIYEQYF. The chain couples TRBV5-1 to TRBJ2-7, with 8 bases matching TRBD1. V was clipped by 0 bases and J by 3 bases; unmatched bases: 5. The CDR3 has 15 residues. The germline gives CDR1 SGHRS, CDR2 YFSETQ.

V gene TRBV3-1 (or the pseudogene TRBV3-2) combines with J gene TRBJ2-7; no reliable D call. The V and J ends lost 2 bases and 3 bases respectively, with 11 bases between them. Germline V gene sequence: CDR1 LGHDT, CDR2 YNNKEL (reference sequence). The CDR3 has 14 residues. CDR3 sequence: CASSQPGFNYEQYF. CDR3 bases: TGTGCCAGCAGCCAACCAGGATTCAACTACGAGCAGTACTTC.

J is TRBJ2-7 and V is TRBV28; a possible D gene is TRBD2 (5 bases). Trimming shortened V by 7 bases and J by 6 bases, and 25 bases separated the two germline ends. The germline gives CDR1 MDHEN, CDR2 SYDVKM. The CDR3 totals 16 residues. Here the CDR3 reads CASIPFGPTVEGEQYF. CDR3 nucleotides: TGTGCCAGCATACCATTCGGACCAACTGTAGAGGGCGAGCAGTACTTC.

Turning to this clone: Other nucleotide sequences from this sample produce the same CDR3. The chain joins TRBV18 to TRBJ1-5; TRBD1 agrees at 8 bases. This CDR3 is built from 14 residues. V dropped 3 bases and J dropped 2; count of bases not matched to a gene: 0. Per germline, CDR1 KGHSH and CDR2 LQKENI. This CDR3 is CASSPTGGNQPQHF. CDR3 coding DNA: TGTGCCAGCTCACCGACAGGGGGCAATCAGCCCCAGCATTTT.

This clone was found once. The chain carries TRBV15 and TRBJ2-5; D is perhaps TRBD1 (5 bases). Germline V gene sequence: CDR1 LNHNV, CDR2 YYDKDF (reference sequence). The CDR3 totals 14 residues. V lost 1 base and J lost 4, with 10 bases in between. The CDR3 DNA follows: TGTGCCACCAGCAGAGCTGGACATAGAGAGACCCAGTACTTC. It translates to CATSRAGHRETQYF.

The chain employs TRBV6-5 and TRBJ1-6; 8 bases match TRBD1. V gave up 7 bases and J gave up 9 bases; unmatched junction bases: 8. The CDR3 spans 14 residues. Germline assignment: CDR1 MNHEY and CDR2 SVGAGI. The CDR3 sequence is CASIATGVTSPLHF. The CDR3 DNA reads TGTGCCAGCATCGCGACAGGGGTGACTTCACCCCTCCACTTT.

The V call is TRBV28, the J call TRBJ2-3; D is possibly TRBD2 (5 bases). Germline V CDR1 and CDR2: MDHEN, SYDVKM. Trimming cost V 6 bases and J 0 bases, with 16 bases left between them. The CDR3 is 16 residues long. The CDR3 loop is CASSLSSGASTDTQYF. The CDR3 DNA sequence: TGTGCCAGCAGCTTGTCGAGCGGAGCTAGCACAGATACGCAGTATTTT.

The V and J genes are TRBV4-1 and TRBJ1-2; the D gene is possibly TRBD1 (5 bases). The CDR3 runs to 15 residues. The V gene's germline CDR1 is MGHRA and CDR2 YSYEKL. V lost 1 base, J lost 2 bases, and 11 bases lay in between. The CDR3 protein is CASSQGQGINYGYTF. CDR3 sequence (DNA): TGCGCCAGCAGCCAAGGGCAGGGTATCAACTATGGCTACACCTTC.

CDR3 protein: CASSSGDRSGYGYTF. The DNA of the CDR3 is TGTGCCAGCAGCTCAGGGGATCGATCGGGCTATGGCTACACCTTC. The chain is built from TRBV9 and TRBJ1-2; TRBD1 is a possible D gene (6 bases). V shed 4 bases and J shed 4 bases, with 17 bases lying between them. The V gene's germline CDR1 is SGDLS and CDR2 YYNGEE. The CDR3 is 15 residues long.